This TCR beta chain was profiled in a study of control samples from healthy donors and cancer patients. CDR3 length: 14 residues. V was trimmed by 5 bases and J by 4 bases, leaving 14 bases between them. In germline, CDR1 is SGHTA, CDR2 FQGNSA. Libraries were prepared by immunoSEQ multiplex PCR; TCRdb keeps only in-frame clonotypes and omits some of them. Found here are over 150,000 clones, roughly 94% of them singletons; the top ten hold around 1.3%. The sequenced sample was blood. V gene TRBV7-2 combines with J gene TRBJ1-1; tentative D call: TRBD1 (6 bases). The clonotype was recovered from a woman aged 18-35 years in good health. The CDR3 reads CASSPQGDGTEAFF. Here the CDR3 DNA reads TGTGCCAGCAGCCCACAGGGAGATGGCACTGAAGCTTTCTTT.